This entry lists 12 T cell receptor beta chains sequenced from one sample in a study of blood T cell repertoires in COVID-19 (dated by TCRdb to 2019 to 2021). Library preparation used the immunoSEQ multiplex PCR assay. Sourced from immuneACCESS, this table was stored by TCRdb with only in-frame sequences that have V and J called. A share of the clones is absent; for the studies checked, an unresolved V gene accounts for under half, and the remainder has no known explanation. Here the sample has 230,000 or so clones; under 90% occur a single time. The ten largest clones add up to about 20% of the sample. The source material was peripheral blood. The receptors derive from a man aged 25-45 years with active or convalescent COVID-19.

In DNA, the CDR3 is TGCGCCAGCAGCCAAGAGGGCCTACTAGCGGGGGGGCCCGGGGAGCTGTTTTTT. It translates to CASSQEGLLAGGPGELFF. The chain carries TRBV4-3 and TRBJ2-2; 13 nucleotides line up with TRBD2. Trimming cost V 0 bases and J 6 bases; bases outside gene matches: 7. The CDR3 totals 18 residues. Germline V gene data show CDR1 as LGHNA and CDR2 as YSLEER.

The gene calls are TRBV2 and TRBJ2-7; 8 bases align to TRBD2. V dropped 7 bases and J dropped 4; count of bases not matched to a gene: 6. Germline V gives CDR1 SNHLY, CDR2 FYNNEI. This CDR3 comprises 13 residues. CDR3 region: CASTRGAGYEQYF. CDR3 nucleotide sequence: TGTGCCAGCACGCGGGGGGCCGGGTACGAGCAGTACTTC.

This clone was detected only a few times. This chain links TRBV15 with TRBJ2-7, with D perhaps matching TRBD1 (7 bases). Germline V gene data show CDR1 as LNHNV and CDR2 as YYDKDF (reference sequence). V lost 3 bases, J lost 5 bases, and 20 bases lay in between. The CDR3 loop spans 16 amino acids. CDR3 protein: CATSRSQGGIGDEQYF. The CDR3 DNA reads TGTGCCACCAGCAGGTCCCAGGGGGGTATCGGGGACGAGCAGTACTTC.

This chain connects TRBV6-5 to TRBJ1-2; TRBD1 aligns across 7 bases. The CDR3 has 15 amino acids. The germline V gene encodes CDR1 MNHEY and CDR2 SVGAGI. Germline trimming cut 6 bases from V and 5 bases from J; bases unmatched to any gene: 12. The CDR3 bases are TGTGCCAGCAGCCCGGGACAGCCACTCGCATATGGCTACACCTTC. It yields the protein CASSPGQPLAYGYTF.

V and J are TRBV13 and TRBJ2-3, with no clear D. The V end lost 5 bases, the J end lost 4 bases, and 10 bases lay between the germline ends. Germline lookup yields CDR1 PRHDT and CDR2 FYEKMQ (reference sequence). This CDR3 region has 13 residues. CDR3 sequence (DNA): TGTGCCAGCAGCGCCTCGGCGGCAGATACGCAGTATTTT. This sequence encodes CASSASAADTQYF.

This clone was detected only a few times. This chain uses TRBV15 with TRBJ2-3; 7 bases agree with TRBD2. V lost 2 bases to trimming and J lost 6 bases; unmatched junction nucleotides: 8. Per germline, CDR1 LNHNV and CDR2 YYDKDF (reference sequence). This CDR3 contains 15 residues. DNA for the CDR3: TGTGCCACCAGCAGAAAGAGCGGGGAGGGGGATACGCAGTATTTT. Its translation: CATSRKSGEGDTQYF. The variable domain in full, completed from reference TRBV15 and TRBJ2-3, reads DAMVIQNPRYQVTQFGKPVTLSCSQTLNHNVMYWYQQKSSQAPKLLFHYYDKDFNNEADTPDNFQSRRPNTSFCFLDIRSPGLGDTAMYLCATSRKSGEGDTQYFGPGTRLTVL.

This sequence joins TRBV27 and TRBJ1-1; unclear D gene. With 3 bases removed from V and 1 base from J, the gap between germline ends came to 6 bases. Germline CDR1 reads MNHEY; CDR2 reads SMNVEV (reference sequence). There are 13 residues in the CDR3. CDR3 loop: CASSFTPNTEAFF. In DNA form, the CDR3 reads TGTGCCAGCAGTTTCACACCGAACACTGAAGCTTTCTTT.

In its sample, this clone was seen a few times. This sequence joins TRBV2 and TRBJ1-5; no firm D call. The CDR3 spans 17 residues. V was trimmed by 4 bases and J by 2 bases, leaving 18 bases between them. Germline V gene sequence: CDR1 SNHLY, CDR2 FYNNEI. The CDR3: CASSGSRQRIGNQPQHF. In DNA form, the CDR3 reads TGTGCCAGCAGTGGTAGTAGACAACGAATAGGCAATCAGCCCCAGCATTTT.

J is TRBJ1-1 and V is TRBV19, with 7 bases identical to TRBD1. After removal of 4 bases from V and 5 bases from J, the junction contained 10 bases not matched to a gene. The CDR3 has 15 amino acids. In germline, CDR1 is LNHDA, CDR2 SQIVND (reference sequence). The CDR3, as DNA: TGTGCCAGTAGTACACCCGGACAGGCCAGGACTGAAGCTTTCTTT. As protein: CASSTPGQARTEAFF.

The chain couples TRBV5-5 to TRBJ2-3; 7 bases agree with TRBD1. Germline V CDR1 and CDR2: SGHKS, YYEKEE (reference sequence). V was clipped by 2 bases and J by 3 bases; unmatched bases: 12. CDR3 length: 17 amino acids. DNA for the CDR3: TGTGCCAGCAGCTTCATCCCGGGACAGTATTTAACAGATACGCAGTATTTT. It codes for CASSFIPGQYLTDTQYF.

The J gene is TRBJ1-1, the V gene TRBV12-3 or TRBV12-4; D is uncertain. The V and J ends lost 4 bases and 4 bases respectively, with 10 bases between them. The CDR3 runs 13 residues. CDR3 amino acids: CASSWRDGTEAFF. CDR3 DNA: TGTGCCAGCAGTTGGAGGGATGGCACTGAAGCTTTCTTT.

The rearrangement links TRBV30 to TRBJ1-1; D remains ambiguous. CDR1 is GTSNPN, CDR2 SVGIG, per germline (reference sequence). The length of the CDR3 is 13 residues. The ends were cut back, 3 bases at V and 3 bases at J, with 11 bases in the middle. CDR3 region: CAWRITEDTEAFF. DNA for the CDR3: TGTGCCTGGAGGATAACGGAGGACACTGAAGCTTTCTTT.